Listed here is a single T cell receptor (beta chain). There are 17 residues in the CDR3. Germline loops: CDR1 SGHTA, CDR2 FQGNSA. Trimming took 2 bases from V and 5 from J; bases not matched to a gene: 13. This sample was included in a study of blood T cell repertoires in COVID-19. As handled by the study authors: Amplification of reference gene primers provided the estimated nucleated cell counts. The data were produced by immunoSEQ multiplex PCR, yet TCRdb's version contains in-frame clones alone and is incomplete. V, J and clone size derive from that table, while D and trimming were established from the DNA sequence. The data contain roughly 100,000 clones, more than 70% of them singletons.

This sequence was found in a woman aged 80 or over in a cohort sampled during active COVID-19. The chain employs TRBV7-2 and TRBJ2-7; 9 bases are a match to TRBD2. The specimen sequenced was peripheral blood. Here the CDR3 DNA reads TGTGCCAGCAGCTTAATTGGTTTCGCGGGAGGGGGCAACGAGCAGTACTTC. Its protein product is CASSLIGFAGGGNEQYF.